Below are 30 T cell receptor beta chains sequenced from a single sample in a study of CD8 T cells in ankylosing spondylitis. MiXCR, applied by TCRdb to the 5' RACE reads, yields one record per CDR3 protein. Here the sample spans 250,000 or so distinct CDR3 sequences, about 24% being singletons. Sequencing input: blood, either unsorted or a sorted T cell fraction (not recorded which). Source of these receptors: a male donor with ankylosing spondylitis or in good health (not recorded which).

In its sample, this clonotype was seen a few times. The rearrangement joins TRBV7-9 to TRBJ2-1, with a possible D match to TRBD2 (5 bases). There are 12 residues in the CDR3. V lost 1 base, J lost 8 bases, and 6 bases lay in between. Germline CDR1 and CDR2: SEHNR and FQNEAQ (reference sequence). CDR3 in amino acids: CASSLDSDEQFF. The CDR3 DNA follows: TGTGCCAGCAGCTTAGATAGCGATGAGCAGTTCTTC.

A few counts support this clonotype. The genes are TRBV20-1 and TRBJ2-1; D remains unclear. The CDR3 is 13 residues long. Looked up from germline, CDR1 is DFQATT and CDR2 is SNEGSKA (reference sequence). V was trimmed by 5 bases and J by 5 bases, leaving 13 bases between them. This CDR3 is CSAPTSSNNEQFF. The CDR3 DNA reads as TGCAGTGCTCCAACCTCCTCAAACAATGAGCAGTTCTTC.

This clonotype was counted between two and nine times. The chain combines TRBV9 with TRBJ2-1, with 8 bases identical to TRBD2. Germline V gene sequence: CDR1 SGDLS, CDR2 YYNGEE. V shed 6 bases, J shed 0 bases, and the junction held 8 bases outside the gene matches. CDR3 length: 16 amino acids. DNA of the CDR3: TGTGCCAGCACCTTAGCGGGGCTGAGCTCCTACAATGAGCAGTTCTTC. Amino acid sequence: CASTLAGLSSYNEQFF.

The sample holds a few counts of this clonotype. V is TRBV12-3 or TRBV12-4 and J is TRBJ2-3, with no clear D. The V gene lost 5 bases and the J gene lost 2 bases, with 5 bases spanning the gap. The CDR3 covers 12 residues. As DNA, the CDR3 is TGTGCCAGCAGTCCCGTCACAGATACGCAGTATTTT. Translated, it gives CASSPVTDTQYF.

This clonotype was picked up many times. This chain connects TRBV20-1 to TRBJ2-1; D is unclear. From germline, CDR1 is DFQATT and CDR2 SNEGSKA (reference sequence). The CDR3 spans 12 residues. V was trimmed by 3 bases and J by 7 bases, leaving 10 bases between them. CDR3 coding DNA: TGCAGTGCTAGCCGGGCTCAGAATGAGCAGTTCTTC. Amino acid sequence: CSASRAQNEQFF.

This rearrangement joins TRBV29-1 to TRBJ2-5, with TRBD1 matching over 7 bases. This CDR3 spans 12 amino acids. Germline V gene sequence: CDR1 SQVTM, CDR2 ANQGSEA. With 8 bases clipped from V and 3 bases from J, the junction kept 6 bases outside the gene matches. The CDR3 spells CSLWDSKETQYF. CDR3 bases: TGCAGCCTTTGGGACAGCAAAGAGACCCAGTACTTC.

The chain is built from TRBV29-1 and TRBJ2-1; 7 nucleotides align to TRBD1. Unmatched junction bases numbered 6, after V lost 3 bases and J lost 7 bases. This CDR3 is 13 amino acids long. Germline V gives CDR1 SQVTM, CDR2 ANQGSEA. Here the CDR3 reads CSVEGQRANEQFF. DNA of the CDR3: TGCAGCGTTGAGGGACAGAGGGCGAATGAGCAGTTCTTC.

This clonotype was observed many times. J is TRBJ1-2 and V is TRBV10-2; 7 nucleotides agree with TRBD1. CDR1 WSHSY and CDR2 SAAADI come from the germline V gene. J was trimmed by 0 bases and V by 7 bases; bases with no gene match: 8. The CDR3 length is 15 residues. The CDR3 bases are TGCGCCAGCACCAAACAAGGGACAGCTAACTATGGCTACACCTTC. Amino acid sequence: CASTKQGTANYGYTF.

V is TRBV4-1 and J is TRBJ2-1, with 12 bases lining up with TRBD2. Germline V lookup: CDR1 MGHRA, CDR2 YSYEKL. The CDR3 consists of 17 residues. Trimming at V came to 0 bases and at J to 4 bases, leaving 4 bases not matched to a gene. This CDR3 reads CASSQDSLAGGYNEQFF. Written as DNA, the CDR3 is TGCGCCAGCAGCCAAGATTCCCTAGCGGGGGGGTACAATGAGCAGTTCTTC.

This clonotype has just one count. V and J are TRBV5-5 and TRBJ1-1; D uncertain. Germline V gene lookup returns CDR1 SGHKS and CDR2 YYEKEE (reference sequence). V was cut by 1 base and J by 0 bases, with 10 bases left in between. CDR3 length: 15 residues. CDR3 DNA: TGTGCCAGCAGCTTGCAGGCCAGCCTGAACACTGAAGCTTTCTTT. Its translation: CASSLQASLNTEAFF.

V usage is TRBV6-6 and J usage is TRBJ1-2; no firm D call. Trimming stripped 8 bases from V and 8 bases from J, with 6 bases between. The CDR3 consists of 9 residues. From germline, CDR1 is MNHNY and CDR2 SVGAGI (reference sequence). The CDR3 is CASSPGYTF. The CDR3 DNA is TGTGCCAGCTCGCCGGGCTACACCTTC.

CDR3 protein: CAISESTSGGAWTDTQYF. CDR3 bases: TGTGCCATCAGTGAGTCGACTAGCGGGGGGGCGTGGACAGATACGCAGTATTTT. The V and J genes are TRBV10-3 and TRBJ2-3, with 14 bases matching TRBD2. Germline CDR1 is ENHRY and CDR2 is SYGVKD. The CDR3 is 18 residues long. V dropped 0 bases and J dropped 3; count of bases not matched to a gene: 5.

The chain uses TRBV30 and TRBJ2-7; 11 nucleotides align to TRBD2. The germline V gene has CDR1 GTSNPN and CDR2 SVGIG (reference sequence). The CDR3 extends over 12 amino acids. J gave up 7 bases and V 8 bases, and 7 bases lay outside the gene matches. The CDR3 nucleotides are TGTGCCGGCGGGGCTAGCGGGGGGGAGCAGTACTTC. The encoded protein is CAGGASGGEQYF.

The chain employs TRBV12-3 or TRBV12-4 and TRBJ2-1; the D call may be TRBD1 or TRBD2 (5 bases each). The CDR3 is 16 residues long. V lost 2 bases, J lost 0 bases, and 11 bases lay in between. The CDR3 DNA follows: TGTGCCAGCAGTTTATGGGACCCGAGCTCCTACAATGAGCAGTTCTTC. This codes for CASSLWDPSSYNEQFF.

This clonotype was detected only a few times. A much larger clone differs by one base, so this may be a read error. The V gene is TRBV12-3 or TRBV12-4, the J gene TRBJ2-2; 10 nucleotides match TRBD2. With 10 bases clipped from V and 0 bases from J, the junction kept 14 bases outside the gene matches. CDR3 length: 18 residues. CDR3 bases: TGTGCCATCAGGCCGACTAGCGGGTGGGAACCGAACACCGGGGAGCTGTTTTTT. This translates into CAIRPTSGWEPNTGELFF.

The chain carries TRBV6-5 and TRBJ1-2; 7 bases are a match to TRBD1. CDR3 length equals 17 residues. Germline assignment: CDR1 MNHEY and CDR2 SVGAGI. The V gene end was trimmed by 0 bases and the J gene end by 4 bases; junction bases not matched to a gene: 11. CDR3 loop: CASSYSAGQTLSYGYTF. CDR3 nucleotides: TGTGCCAGCAGTTACTCGGCGGGACAGACTCTAAGCTATGGCTACACCTTC.

This clonotype was observed at least ten times. CDR3 amino acids: CASSSQVFGTDTQYF. As DNA, the CDR3 is TGTGCCAGCAGCTCTCAGGTTTTTGGCACAGATACGCAGTATTTT. The chain has TRBV5-5 and TRBJ2-3; D gene uncertain. With 3 bases removed from V and 1 base from J, the gap between germline ends came to 12 bases. Germline lookup yields CDR1 SGHKS and CDR2 YYEKEE (reference sequence). The CDR3 extends over 15 amino acids.

In this sample, this clonotype turned up many times. The rearrangement uses TRBV3-1 and TRBJ2-2, with D unresolved. V was shortened by 0 bases and J by 3 bases, with 2 bases between the two germline ends. Germline values: CDR1 LGHDT, CDR2 YNNKEL (reference sequence). This CDR3 contains 13 residues. CDR3 in DNA: TGTGCCAGCAGCCAAGACCACACCGGGGAGCTGTTTTTT. This gives the protein CASSQDHTGELFF.

This clonotype showed up just a few times. The germline gene is not matched at one end of the junction; a read error may be the cause. This chain links TRBV20-1 with TRBJ2-6; 11 bases line up with TRBD1. In germline, CDR1 is DFQATT, CDR2 SNEGSKA (reference sequence). The CDR3 sequence is 17 residues long. CDR3 protein: CSASSRDRGTGANVLTF. Written as DNA, the CDR3 is TGCAGCGCTAGTAGCCGGGACAGGGGGACTGGGGCCAACGTCCTGACTTTC.

V is TRBV12-3 or TRBV12-4 and J is TRBJ1-1; D not certain. Trimming removed 6 bases from V and 1 base from J, with 9 bases in between. This CDR3 has 13 residues. The CDR3 loop is CASRLQTNTEAFF. DNA for the CDR3: TGTGCCAGCAGACTCCAGACGAACACTGAAGCTTTCTTT.

This clonotype came up a few times. This sequence joins TRBV6-1 and TRBJ2-7; 9 nucleotides agree with TRBD1. The CDR3 is made up of 14 amino acids. The junction had 5 bases not matched to a gene; V was cut back by 4 bases and J by 4 bases. CDR1 is MNHNS and CDR2 is SASEGT in the germline V gene. The CDR3 reads CASSVGTGHYEQYF. The CDR3 DNA sequence: TGTGCCAGCAGTGTCGGGACAGGGCATTACGAGCAGTACTTC.

This clonotype was observed many times. The genes are TRBV3-1 and TRBJ2-1; a weak D match, TRBD2 (6 bases). The germline gives CDR1 LGHDT, CDR2 YNNKEL (reference sequence). CDR3 length: 13 amino acids. V dropped 1 base and J dropped 9 bases, with 10 bases sitting between them. The CDR3 is CASSQARGGEQFF. Written as DNA, the CDR3 is TGTGCCAGCAGCCAAGCTCGGGGAGGTGAGCAGTTCTTC.

This clonotype was picked up many times. The rearrangement joins TRBV20-1 to TRBJ2-7, with a tentative D call TRBD2 (5 bases). The CDR3 runs 13 residues. V was pared by 5 bases and J by 2 bases, with 13 bases between. The germline gives CDR1 DFQATT, CDR2 SNEGSKA (reference sequence). As DNA, the CDR3 is TGCAGTGCTGCCGTACCGGGGACCTACGAGCAGTACTTC. It encodes CSAAVPGTYEQYF.

This chain uses TRBV2 with TRBJ2-1; 8 bases match TRBD1. The CDR3 is 15 amino acids. Per germline, CDR1 SNHLY and CDR2 FYNNEI. V lost 6 bases to trimming and J lost 6 bases; unmatched junction nucleotides: 10. This CDR3 is CASRATGVFINEQFF. CDR3 DNA: TGTGCCAGCAGGGCGACAGGGGTATTTATCAATGAGCAGTTCTTC.

In its sample, this clonotype was seen a few times. The J gene is TRBJ1-1, the V gene TRBV24-1, with TRBD1 as a possible D gene (5 bases). The CDR3 is 13 residues long. CDR1 KGHDR and CDR2 SFDVKD come from the germline V gene. With 5 bases removed from V and 4 bases from J, the gap between germline ends came to 10 bases. The CDR3 region has the DNA TGTGCCACCAGTGCCAGGGCGGGCACTGAAGCTTTCTTT. It encodes CATSARAGTEAFF.

This chain uses TRBV5-4 with TRBJ2-3, with 8 bases matching TRBD1. V lost 1 base and J lost 5; bases outside the gene matches: 3. Germline V CDR1 and CDR2: SGHNT, YYREEE (reference sequence). The CDR3 covers 14 residues. CDR3 bases: TGTGCCAGCAGCTTGCCAGGGGGCATAGATACGCAGTATTTT. As protein: CASSLPGGIDTQYF.

On this clonotype: A read error is possible here, since a much larger clone lies one base away. The V and J genes are TRBV7-3 and TRBJ2-5, with D hard to call. CDR1 SGHTA and CDR2 FQGTGA come from the germline V gene. The CDR3 consists of 13 residues. In nucleotides, the CDR3 is TGTCCCAGCAGCTTAGGCCATCAAGAGACCCAGTACTTC. It is translated as CPSSLGHQETQYF.

This sequence joins TRBV15 and TRBJ2-3, with D unresolved. Germline V lookup: CDR1 LNHNV, CDR2 YYDKDF (reference sequence). The length of the CDR3 is 14 residues. Trimming cost V 5 bases and J 3 bases, with 12 bases left between them. CDR3 amino acids: CATSLEVGTDTQYF. In nucleotides, the CDR3 is TGTGCCACCAGCCTTGAGGTCGGTACAGATACGCAGTATTTT.

This clonotype was counted only a few times. This chain links TRBV10-3 with TRBJ2-5, with D tentatively TRBD1 (6 bases). V dropped 3 bases and J dropped 3 bases, with 8 bases sitting between them. Germline CDR1 and CDR2: ENHRY and SYGVKD. The CDR3 spans 13 residues. This CDR3 reads CAISERTEETQYF. The DNA of the CDR3 is TGTGCCATCAGTGAACGGACAGAAGAGACCCAGTACTTC.

This clonotype was observed a few times. V and J are TRBV20-1 and TRBJ2-2; D uncertain. The CDR3 contains 15 residues. Trimming removed 3 bases from V and 0 bases from J, with 11 bases in between. CDR1 and CDR2 from the germline V gene are DFQATT and SNEGSKA (reference sequence). The CDR3 DNA follows: TGCAGTGCTAGCTTCCCCGCGCCGAACACCGGGGAGCTGTTTTTT. This translates into CSASFPAPNTGELFF.